This TCR beta chain came from a study of blood T cell repertoires in COVID-19. This table comes from immunoSEQ multiplex PCR, and its TCRdb copy is limited to in-frame clones, with some not included. The sample has 300,000 to 450,000 clones, over 75% seen once. Sequencing used PBMCs or T cells enriched from blood (not recorded which). This TCR was sampled from a woman in her twenties or thirties who had recovered from COVID-19.

CDR3 sequence: CASTLKIPGIDTQYF. The CDR3 coding sequence is TGTGCCAGCACCCTTAAGATTCCGGGGATAGATACGCAGTATTTT. The V gene is TRBV28, the J gene TRBJ2-3; a weak D match, TRBD2 (5 bases). Germline V gene data show CDR1 as MDHEN and CDR2 as SYDVKM. CDR3 size: 15 residues. Trimming stripped 7 bases from V and 5 bases from J, with 19 bases between.